The 28 T cell receptor beta chains given below trace back to one sample, sequenced in a study of shared clonotypes between healthy human individuals. Profiling relied on immunoSEQ multiplex PCR, and the TCRdb table lists in-frame clones only, not all of them. The sample has over 1.5 million clones, roughly 98% seen once. Specimen: naive CD4+ T cells sorted from blood. Subset: CD45RA+ positively selected. These receptors were taken from a young man in good health.

The V call is TRBV11-2, the J call TRBJ2-5; D not resolved. CDR1 SGHAT and CDR2 FQNNGV come from the germline V gene. The V end was cut by 0 bases, the J end by 7 bases, with 9 bases between. CDR3 size: 13 residues. The CDR3 DNA follows: TGTGCCAGCAGCTTAGAGATCCCGGGGACCCAGTACTTC. As protein: CASSLEIPGTQYF.

This rearrangement joins TRBV10-1 to TRBJ1-1; tentatively, D is TRBD1 (5 bases). CDR1 and CDR2 (germline): WNHNN, SYGVQD (reference sequence). The CDR3 consists of 14 residues. Trimming took off 4 bases at V and 5 bases at J, with 14 bases between the two ends. The CDR3 bases are TGCGCCAGCAGTGCCGGCGGGGGTCAAACTGAAGCTTTCTTT. This sequence encodes CASSAGGGQTEAFF.

About this clone itself: The sample has other DNA sequences that encode this CDR3 too. The J gene is TRBJ2-2, the V gene TRBV6-5; D may correspond to TRBD1 or TRBD2 (5 bases each). Germline values: CDR1 MNHEY, CDR2 SVGAGI. The CDR3 loop spans 14 amino acids. The V and J ends lost 5 bases and 4 bases respectively, with 11 bases between them. CDR3 in amino acids: CASSLTGGTGELFF. The CDR3 bases are TGTGCCAGCAGTCTTACAGGAGGCACCGGGGAGCTGTTTTTT.

As for this clone: At the DNA level, this CDR3 is encoded by other sequences in the same sample as well. The chain has TRBV29-1 and TRBJ2-7; weak D call: TRBD2 (6 bases). Germline-derived CDR1 and CDR2 are SQVTM and ANQGSEA. This CDR3 comprises 13 residues. Trimming removed 4 bases at V and 0 bases at J, with 10 bases between. Here the CDR3 reads CSVARGNSYEQYF. CDR3 nucleotides: TGCAGCGTTGCCCGGGGGAACTCCTACGAGCAGTACTTC.

The J gene is TRBJ1-3, the V gene TRBV5-4, with D perhaps TRBD1 (5 bases). The CDR3 extends over 15 amino acids. Per germline, CDR1 SGHNT and CDR2 YYREEE (reference sequence). V lost 2 bases and J 2 bases, leaving 11 bases between the germline ends. The CDR3 loop reads CASSFAGTAGNTIYF. CDR3 DNA sequence: TGTGCCAGCAGCTTTGCCGGGACGGCTGGAAACACCATATATTTT.

A single count supports this clone. This sequence joins TRBV11-2 and TRBJ1-2; D is possibly TRBD1 (5 bases). The germline V gene encodes CDR1 SGHAT and CDR2 FQNNGV. The CDR3 is 13 residues long. With 0 bases removed from V and 8 bases from J, the gap between germline ends came to 10 bases. Here the CDR3 reads CASSLDSGGGYTF. CDR3 DNA sequence: TGTGCCAGCAGCTTAGATTCCGGGGGAGGCTACACCTTC. Full variable domain (rest looked up from reference TRBV11-2 and TRBJ1-2): EAGVAQSPRYKIIEKRQSVAFWCNPISGHATLYWYQQILGQGPKLLIQFQNNGVVDDSQLPKDRFSAERLKGVDSTLKIQPAKLEDSAVYLCASSLDSGGGYTFGSGTRLTVV.

This chain links TRBV19 with TRBJ2-1; 10 bases agree with TRBD1. J gave up 6 bases and V 6 bases, and 17 bases lay outside the gene matches. There are 18 residues in the CDR3. Germline V gene data show CDR1 as LNHDA and CDR2 as SQIVND (reference sequence). DNA for the CDR3: TGTGCCAGTAGCCATAGACAGGGGGCGCGTAGTAGGTCCAATGAGCAGTTCTTC. This encodes CASSHRQGARSRSNEQFF. Looking up the rest from reference TRBV19 and TRBJ2-1 gives the full variable domain: DGGITQSPKYLFRKEGQNVTLSCEQNLNHDAMYWYRQDPGQGLRLIYYSQIVNDFQKGDIAEGYSVSREKKESFPLTVTSAQKNPTAFYLCASSHRQGARSRSNEQFFGPGTRLTVL.

The gene calls are TRBV7-2 and TRBJ1-5, with 9 bases that match TRBD1. This CDR3 comprises 17 residues. V was pared by 6 bases and J by 6 bases, with 15 bases of the junction left unmatched. Germline assignment: CDR1 SGHTA and CDR2 FQGNSA. The chain's CDR3 is CASRTATGTGSAQPQHF. The CDR3 bases are TGTGCCAGCAGGACGGCGACCGGGACAGGGAGCGCTCAGCCCCAGCATTTT. Using reference TRBV7-2 and TRBJ1-5 for the parts outside the CDR3, the full variable domain is GAGVSQSPSNKVTEKGKDVELRCDPISGHTALYWYRQSLGQGLEFLIYFQGNSAPDKSGLPSDRFSAERTGGSVSTLTIQRTQQEDSAVYLCASRTATGTGSAQPQHFGDGTRLSIL.

A word on this clone: The junction departs from germline at one end; a sequencing error may be responsible. The chain recombines TRBV7-2 with TRBJ2-7; possibly TRBD1 or TRBD2 for D (5 bases each). Germline CDR1 SGHTA, CDR2 FQGNSA. The CDR3 has 12 residues. CDR3 residues: CASSSLRDPWHF. CDR3 coding DNA: TGTGCCAGCAGCTCACTCCGGGACCCGTGGCACTTC.

The gene calls are TRBV6-1 and TRBJ1-2, with TRBD1 as a possible D gene (6 bases). The CDR3 runs 14 residues. Per germline, CDR1 MNHNS and CDR2 SASEGT. The germline V and J ends were trimmed by 8 bases and 4 bases, with 17 bases remaining between them. CDR3 bases: TGTGCCAGCCTCCGACAGGTGGGGAGCTATGGCTACACCTTC. This encodes CASLRQVGSYGYTF.

This clone was observed a single time. At the DNA level, this CDR3 is encoded by other sequences in the same sample as well. The V gene is TRBV2, the J gene TRBJ2-7, with 11 bases aligning to TRBD1. Trimming took 6 bases from V and 3 from J; bases not matched to a gene: 4. Germline V CDR1 and CDR2: SNHLY, FYNNEI. CDR3 length: 14 residues. CDR3 loop: CASRPGQGGYEQYF. CDR3 bases: TGTGCCAGCAGACCGGGACAGGGGGGCTACGAGCAGTACTTC. Based on the CDR3 plus reference TRBV2 and TRBJ2-7, the full variable domain is EPEVTQTPSHQVTQMGQEVILRCVPISNHLYFYWYRQILGQKVEFLVSFYNNEISEKSEIFDDQFSVERPDGSNFTLKIRSTKLEDSAMYFCASRPGQGGYEQYFGPGTRLTVT.

This chain links TRBV10-3 with TRBJ2-5, with a possible D match to TRBD1 (5 bases). CDR3 length: 12 residues. V was trimmed by 11 bases and J by 5 bases, leaving 15 bases between them. CDR1 and CDR2 from the germline V gene are ENHRY and SYGVKD. CDR3: CAHGREVETQYF. CDR3 sequence (DNA): TGTGCCCACGGCAGGGAAGTCGAGACCCAGTACTTC.

V is TRBV7-4 and J is TRBJ1-5; D might be TRBD1 (5 bases). The CDR3 length is 14 residues. Deletions cut 10 bases from V and 5 bases from J, with 18 bases between. The germline V gene encodes CDR1 SGHVT and CDR2 SQSDAQ. The CDR3 DNA follows: TGTGCCAAACCGGCTGAGGGACCTGATCAGCCCCAGCATTTT. It encodes CAKPAEGPDQPQHF.

As regards this clone: The sample carries other DNA sequences with the same CDR3. The J gene is TRBJ2-3, the V gene TRBV29-1, with 8 bases lining up with TRBD1. Germline V gives CDR1 SQVTM, CDR2 ANQGSEA. There are 12 residues in the CDR3. V trimming: 7 bases; J trimming: 4 bases; junction bases outside the gene matches: 4. The CDR3: CSADRGADTQYF. The CDR3, as DNA: TGCAGCGCCGACAGGGGCGCAGATACGCAGTATTTT.

The CDR3 sequence is CASSLASGRITGELFF. Here the CDR3 DNA reads TGTGCCAGCAGCTTAGCTAGCGGGAGAATCACCGGGGAGCTGTTTTTT. The V call is TRBV7-2, the J call TRBJ2-2; TRBD2 agrees at 9 bases. The CDR3 covers 16 residues. V shed 0 bases, J shed 4 bases, and the junction held 3 bases outside the gene matches. Germline assignment: CDR1 SGHTA and CDR2 FQGNSA.

The chain has TRBV21-1 and TRBJ1-4. TRBV21-1 is shown as a pseudogene. This CDR3 is 16 amino acids long. The CDR3 DNA is TGTGCCAGCAGCAACTTATCAAGACTTGTTAATGAAAAACTGTTTTTT. The encoded protein is CASSNLSRLVNEKLFF.

The gene calls are TRBV2 and TRBJ1-2; TRBD1 is a possible D gene (6 bases). V was clipped by 8 bases and J by 2 bases, with 12 bases between them. Germline V gene data show CDR1 as SNHLY and CDR2 as FYNNEI. This CDR3 spans 13 amino acids. The CDR3 protein is CASFSTGNYGYTF. In DNA form, the CDR3 reads TGTGCCAGCTTCTCGACAGGAAACTATGGCTACACCTTC.

This clone has a single count. The V call is TRBV28, the J call TRBJ1-2; no definite D call. Trimming stripped 5 bases from V and 1 base from J, with 11 bases between. Germline V gene lookup returns CDR1 MDHEN and CDR2 SYDVKM. The CDR3 totals 14 residues. The CDR3 sequence: CASSPRRVNYGYTF. CDR3 DNA sequence: TGTGCCAGCAGTCCTCGACGTGTTAACTATGGCTACACCTTC.

CDR3 sequence (DNA): TGTGCCAGCAGCTTAGTCCTGGACGGGAATCAGCCCCAGCATTTT. Its translation is CASSLVLDGNQPQHF. The J gene is TRBJ1-5, the V gene TRBV11-2; D is uncertain. This CDR3 region has 15 residues. Germline values: CDR1 SGHAT, CDR2 FQNNGV. The V end was cut by 1 base, the J end by 4 bases, with 11 bases between.

The chain has TRBV5-4 and TRBJ1-2; weak D call: TRBD1 (5 bases). Germline loops: CDR1 SGHNT, CDR2 YYREEE (reference sequence). V was cut by 4 bases and J by 13 bases, with 29 bases left in between. This CDR3 has 16 amino acids. CDR3: CASSPPEGLPERVSTF. In DNA form, the CDR3 reads TGTGCCAGCAGCCCCCCAGAGGGACTCCCAGAAAGGGTAAGCACCTTC.

The V and J genes are TRBV29-1 and TRBJ1-1; possible D gene TRBD1, 5 bases. Germline V lookup: CDR1 SQVTM, CDR2 ANQGSEA. Trimming cost V 0 bases and J 5 bases, with 13 bases left between them. The CDR3 is made up of 14 amino acids. The CDR3 region is CSVEDTGPGTEAFF. Written as DNA, the CDR3 is TGCAGCGTTGAAGATACAGGTCCGGGGACTGAAGCTTTCTTT.

The V call is TRBV6-5, the J call TRBJ2-3, with 7 positions matching TRBD1. The germline gives CDR1 MNHEY, CDR2 SVGAGI. V lost 0 bases to trimming and J lost 5 bases; unmatched junction nucleotides: 5. This CDR3 has 15 amino acids. The CDR3 DNA is TGTGCCAGCAGTTACTCGAAAGGGGGCCGAGATACGCAGTATTTT. Protein: CASSYSKGGRDTQYF.

The V and J genes are TRBV28 and TRBJ1-5; D call uncertain. Germline lookup yields CDR1 MDHEN and CDR2 SYDVKM. V was clipped by 2 bases and J by 0 bases, with 17 bases between them. The CDR3 is made up of 18 amino acids. In DNA form, the CDR3 reads TGTGCCAGCAGTTTAAACAAAATTGGGGTTTATAGCAATCAGCCCCAGCATTTT. It codes for CASSLNKIGVYSNQPQHF.

This clone was counted once. The V and J genes are TRBV28 and TRBJ2-7; TRBD2 matches 11 bases. The CDR3 loop spans 18 amino acids. With 4 bases clipped from V and 4 bases from J, the junction kept 15 bases outside the gene matches. CDR1 and CDR2 (germline): MDHEN, SYDVKM. CDR3 coding DNA: TGTGCCAGCAGTTCCCCTAGCGGGAGGCTCCCCCGGGAATACGAGCAGTACTTC. This encodes CASSSPSGRLPREYEQYF. Drawing the rest from reference TRBV28 and TRBJ2-7, the complete variable domain is DVKVTQSSRYLVKRTGEKVFLECVQDMDHENMFWYRQDPGLGLRLIYFSYDVKMKEKGDIPEGYSVSREKKERFSLILESASTNQTSMYLCASSSPSGRLPREYEQYFGPGTRLTVT.

The gene calls are TRBV11-3 and TRBJ2-2; 10 nucleotides match TRBD2. Germline V gene sequence: CDR1 SGHNT, CDR2 YENEEA. V dropped 0 bases and J dropped 5; count of bases not matched to a gene: 3. This CDR3 region has 16 residues. In DNA form, the CDR3 reads TGTGCCAGCAGCTTAGATCTAGCGGGAGCAACCGGGGAGCTGTTTTTT. This sequence encodes CASSLDLAGATGELFF.

This clone appeared once. This chain uses TRBV5-8 with TRBJ2-5; 7 positions agree with TRBD2. CDR1 SGHTS and CDR2 YDEGEE come from the germline V gene. The CDR3 has 15 amino acids. The ends lost 0 bases at V and 2 bases at J; junction bases unmatched: 4. The CDR3 DNA is TGTGCCAGCAGCTTGGGTTCGCGGGAGCAAGAGACCCAGTACTTC. Translating gives CASSLGSREQETQYF. The full variable domain, in which reference TRBV5-8 and TRBJ2-5 provide the parts outside the CDR3, is EAGVTQSPTHLIKTRGQQATLRCSPISGHTSVYWYQQALGLGLQFLLWYDEGEERNRGNFPPRFSGRQFPNYSSELNVNALELEDSALYLCASSLGSREQETQYFGPGTRLLVL.

The chain carries TRBV27 and TRBJ1-1, with TRBD1 as a possible D gene (5 bases). Germline V gives CDR1 MNHEY, CDR2 SMNVEV (reference sequence). This CDR3 has 14 residues. Trimming took 6 bases from V and 5 from J, leaving 16 bases between them. DNA of the CDR3: TGTGCCAGCAGCCCAGTCCAGGGAGTAACTGAAGCTTTCTTT. Its protein is CASSPVQGVTEAFF.

The chain carries TRBV7-8 and TRBJ2-5, with TRBD1 matching 7 bases. Germline V gives CDR1 SGHVS, CDR2 FQNEAQ. Unmatched junction bases numbered 11, after V lost 5 bases and J lost 5 bases. The CDR3 is made up of 15 amino acids. The CDR3 is CASSLLRQGPETQYF. The CDR3 DNA is TGTGCCAGCAGCCTCCTTCGACAGGGCCCGGAGACCCAGTACTTC.